The clone carrying this TCR beta chain has at least ten counts. The antigen is not known. The entry originates in a study of T-cell reconstitution after alpha-beta-depleted transplantation in children. Using unique molecular identifiers, the investigators prepared the TCRbeta library. MiXCR, run by TCRdb on the PCR reads, gives a single entry per CDR3 protein. This table holds around 200,000 distinct CDR3 sequences, roughly a tenth found once. Study outcomes and limitations: A year had passed since transplant, and T-cell counts and diversity by then came mostly from newly produced T cells.

The sequence was collected from a child less than two years old with acute myeloid leukemia, due to receive a stem cell transplant. The sequences come from PBMCs, collected before TCRalphabeta/CD19-depleted stem cell transplant.

The DNA of the CDR3 is TGCAGTGCTAGCCCGTGGGGGGTTAGCACAGATACGCAGTATTTT. This codes for CSASPWGVSTDTQYF. This chain joins TRBV20-1 and TRBJ2-3; D might be TRBD2 (6 bases). V dropped 3 bases and J dropped 0 bases, with 13 bases sitting between them. The CDR3 sequence is 15 residues long. Germline V gene sequence: CDR1 DFQATT, CDR2 SNEGSKA (reference sequence).